A single sample is the source of the 31 T cell receptor beta chains below, sequenced in a study of T cell repertoires in cytomegalovirus infection. TCRdb fed the reads into MiXCR, producing one record per CDR3 protein. The table lists about 310,000 distinct CDR3 sequences, about 25% of them singletons, with roughly 14% in the top ten. These receptors have no known antigen. Here the sequenced sample was cultured PBMCs, taken from culture after CMV antigen stimulation. These receptors all come from a human donor in good health (CMV status not recorded). Some clones in this sample may be carry-over from other donors' samples.

This chain connects TRBV5-4 to TRBJ2-3; the D is unclear. The V end lost 1 base, the J end lost 2 bases, and 14 bases lay between the germline ends. Germline V CDR1 and CDR2: SGHNT, YYREEE (reference sequence). The length of the CDR3 is 16 residues. This chain's CDR3 is CASSLPRPYSTDTQYF. The CDR3 region has the DNA TGTGCCAGCAGCTTGCCCCGACCTTATTCCACAGATACGCAGTATTTT.

The CDR3 protein is CASSPEVPYNEQFF. The DNA for the CDR3 is TGTGCCAGCAGCCCGGAGGTCCCCTACAATGAGCAGTTCTTC. This chain joins TRBV7-8 and TRBJ2-1, with D maybe TRBD2 (5 bases). Germline-derived CDR1 and CDR2 are SGHVS and FQNEAQ. The CDR3 totals 14 residues. Trimming removed 5 bases at V and 2 bases at J, with 10 bases between.

This clonotype was picked up a small number of times. This chain uses TRBV11-2 with TRBJ2-5, with D perhaps matching TRBD2 (6 bases). The germline V gene encodes CDR1 SGHAT and CDR2 FQNNGV. This CDR3 contains 13 residues. Trimming left V 5 bases short and J 5 bases short, with 12 bases between. CDR3 protein: CASSLAGYETQYF. The CDR3 DNA sequence: TGTGCCAGCAGCCTGGCGGGGTACGAGACCCAGTACTTC.

This clonotype has just a few counts. The V call is TRBV6-2 or TRBV6-3, the J call TRBJ2-1; 15 positions agree with TRBD2. The CDR3 totals 20 residues. Germline trimming cut 6 bases from V and 2 bases from J; bases unmatched to any gene: 14. The V gene's germline CDR1 is MNHEY and CDR2 SVGEGT. CDR3 protein: CASRPGLAGGRIATYNEQFF. The CDR3 bases are TGTGCCAGCAGACCGGGACTAGCGGGAGGCAGGATAGCTACCTACAATGAGCAGTTCTTC.

This clonotype was found many times. This rearrangement joins TRBV7-6 to TRBJ2-3; 11 positions agree with TRBD2. CDR3 length: 16 residues. Trimming at V came to 5 bases and at J to 3 bases, leaving 7 bases not matched to a gene. Germline assignment: CDR1 SGHVS and CDR2 FNYEAQ. The CDR3 spells CASSERLAGPTDTQYF. CDR3 coding DNA: TGTGCCAGCAGCGAGAGACTAGCGGGGCCTACAGATACGCAGTATTTT.

This clonotype was observed a handful of times. This chain links TRBV19 with TRBJ1-5; D uncertain. CDR1 is LNHDA and CDR2 is SQIVND in the germline V gene (reference sequence). The CDR3 spans 14 residues. V was shortened by 1 base and J by 4 bases, with 8 bases between the two germline ends. The CDR3 is CASSIAHGNQPQHF. The CDR3 DNA is TGTGCCAGTAGTATAGCCCATGGGAATCAGCCCCAGCATTTT.

The chain uses TRBV4-3 and TRBJ2-3, with TRBD2 identical over 13 bases. Germline values: CDR1 LGHNA, CDR2 YSLEER. This CDR3 spans 17 amino acids. With 2 bases clipped from V and 5 bases from J, the junction kept 7 bases outside the gene matches. CDR3 DNA: TGCGCCAGCAGCCAAACAACGACTAGCGGGAGGATAGATACGCAGTATTTT. It translates to CASSQTTTSGRIDTQYF.

This clonotype came up a few times. The genes are TRBV6-2 or TRBV6-3 and TRBJ2-7; D call uncertain. Germline-derived CDR1 and CDR2 are MNHEY and SVGEGT. The V gene lost 6 bases and the J gene lost 3 bases, with 12 bases spanning the gap. This CDR3 comprises 13 residues. The CDR3 nucleotides are TGTGCCAGCAGGAGAAATGTCCTCTACGAGCAGTACGTC. It translates to CASRRNVLYEQYV.

The chain couples TRBV4-2 to TRBJ2-5, with TRBD2 identical over 12 bases. J was trimmed by 2 bases and V by 0 bases; bases with no gene match: 19. Germline V CDR1 and CDR2: LGHNA, YNFKEQ. The CDR3 extends over 22 amino acids. This CDR3 reads CASSQDEGIEASGRGDQETQYF. Here the CDR3 DNA reads TGTGCCAGCAGCCAAGATGAAGGGATCGAGGCTAGCGGGAGGGGTGATCAAGAGACCCAGTACTTC.

This clonotype was observed a few times. DNA for the CDR3: TGTGCCAGTAGAGGACAGGGTGTATCCGGGGAGCTGTTTTTT. This codes for CASRGQGVSGELFF. The chain uses TRBV19 and TRBJ2-2; TRBD1 agrees at 8 bases. V was clipped by 6 bases and J by 6 bases; unmatched bases: 6. There are 14 residues in the CDR3. Germline loops: CDR1 LNHDA, CDR2 SQIVND (reference sequence).

This clonotype was counted at least ten times. V is TRBV7-3 and J is TRBJ2-3, with TRBD2 identical over 14 bases. The V gene end was trimmed by 5 bases and the J gene end by 8 bases; junction bases not matched to a gene: 12. Germline V gene lookup returns CDR1 SGHTA and CDR2 FQGTGA. This CDR3 contains 17 residues. DNA for the CDR3: TGTGCCAGCAGCCCTGGACTAGCGGGAGGAGGGCAGGGTACGCAGTATTTT. Translating gives CASSPGLAGGGQGTQYF.

The J gene is TRBJ2-7, the V gene TRBV6-2 or TRBV6-3; D unresolved. CDR3 length: 13 amino acids. The germline V gene has CDR1 MNHEY and CDR2 SVGEGT. CDR3 DNA: TGTGCCAGCAGTTACTCTGCCAGCTACAAGCAGTACGTC. The encoded protein is CASSYSASYKQYV.

Concerning this clonotype itself: A read error may produce the germline difference seen at one junction end. This sequence joins TRBV7-2 and TRBJ2-2; 7 positions match TRBD2. Germline-derived CDR1 and CDR2 are SGHTA and FQGNSA. CDR3 length: 12 amino acids. CDR3: CASSYVGGGLFF. CDR3 sequence (DNA): TGTGCCAGCAGCTATGTCGGCGGGGGGCTGTTTTTT.

This clonotype was observed many times. The rearrangement links TRBV7-2 to TRBJ2-7; 11 bases line up with TRBD2. V lost 4 bases, J lost 3 bases, and 5 bases stayed unmatched. The CDR3 length is 15 residues. CDR1 is SGHTA, CDR2 FQGNSA, per germline. CDR3 DNA sequence: TGTGCCAGCAGCTATATTAGCGGGAGGGACTACGAGCAGTACTTC. It specifies CASSYISGRDYEQYF.

This clonotype was found a few times. In DNA, the CDR3 is TGTGCCAGCAGTCCCCCCTACAAGGGTGAGCAGTTCTTC. The encoded protein is CASSPPYKGEQFF. The chain recombines TRBV28 with TRBJ2-1, with unresolved D. CDR3 length: 13 residues. Germline lookup yields CDR1 MDHEN and CDR2 SYDVKM. V dropped 5 bases and J dropped 9 bases, with 14 bases sitting between them.

This clonotype has a count of ten or more. The chain is built from TRBV7-2 and TRBJ2-1; 8 bases fit TRBD2. V trimming: 6 bases; J trimming: 7 bases; junction bases outside the gene matches: 11. The CDR3 is 15 residues long. Germline V lookup: CDR1 SGHTA, CDR2 FQGNSA. The CDR3 DNA reads TGTGCCAGCAGTAGAAGCGGGAGTCTAGGTAATGAGCAGTTCTTC. Its protein is CASSRSGSLGNEQFF.

CDR3 bases: TGCGCCAGCAGCGTTGACAGAGGGGCTGAGCAGTTCTTC. The encoded protein is CASSVDRGAEQFF. This rearrangement joins TRBV5-1 to TRBJ2-1; D may be TRBD1 or TRBD2 (5 bases each). Germline-derived CDR1 and CDR2 are SGHRS and YFSETQ. The CDR3 is 13 residues long. The germline V and J ends were trimmed by 4 bases and 9 bases, with 14 bases remaining between them. Drawing the rest from reference TRBV5-1 and TRBJ2-1, the complete variable domain is KAGVTQTPRYLIKTRGQQVTLSCSPISGHRSVSWYQQTPGQGLQFLFEYFSETQRNKGNFPGRFSGRQFSNSRSEMNVSTLELGDSALYLCASSVDRGAEQFFGPGTRLTVL.

In its sample, this clonotype was seen many times. V gene TRBV12-3 or TRBV12-4 combines with J gene TRBJ2-2, with TRBD2 matching over 7 bases. This CDR3 region has 16 residues. After removal of 6 bases from V and 2 bases from J, the junction contained 9 bases not matched to a gene. As DNA, the CDR3 is TGTGCCAGCAGCCCCGGGGCTAGCGGAAACACCGGGGAGCTGTTTTTT. Protein: CASSPGASGNTGELFF.

This clonotype occurred a few times. In nucleotides, the CDR3 is TGCGCCAGCAGCCAAGATTGGGACAGGGCCTACGAGCAGTACTTC. It yields the protein CASSQDWDRAYEQYF. The chain employs TRBV4-3 and TRBJ2-7; 9 nucleotides agree with TRBD1. Losses at the gene ends were 0 bases for V and 2 bases for J; bases not matched to a gene: 2. The length of the CDR3 is 15 residues. CDR1 and CDR2 from the germline V gene are LGHNA and YSLEER.

This clonotype has a handful of counts. The chain recombines TRBV7-2 with TRBJ2-3; D unresolved. Germline loops: CDR1 SGHTA, CDR2 FQGNSA. The CDR3 consists of 13 residues. V was pared by 5 bases and J by 6 bases, with 12 bases between. The CDR3 is CASSPSPPDTQYF. The CDR3, as DNA: TGTGCCAGCAGCCCCTCCCCCCCGGATACGCAGTATTTT.

Ten or more counts support this clonotype. The chain carries TRBV6-5 and TRBJ1-5, with D uncertain. Germline-derived CDR1 and CDR2 are MNHEY and SVGAGI. The CDR3 is made up of 14 amino acids. The V gene lost 5 bases and the J gene lost 0 bases, with 8 bases spanning the gap. CDR3: CASSVVYSNQPQHF. CDR3 sequence (DNA): TGTGCCAGCAGTGTCGTTTATAGCAATCAGCCCCAGCATTTT.

Details on this clonotype: Just one base apart from a much larger clone, this may be a read error. This chain uses TRBV30 with TRBJ2-5; 10 nucleotides agree with TRBD2. The CDR3 length is 16 residues. Germline loops: CDR1 GTSNPN, CDR2 SVGIG (reference sequence). J lost 5 bases, V lost 1 base, and 10 bases had no gene match. CDR3 loop: CAWSGLAGVARETQYF. CDR3 nucleotides: TGTGCCTGGAGTGGGCTAGCGGGAGTAGCGCGGGAGACCCAGTACTTC.

V usage is TRBV7-9 and J usage is TRBJ1-6; D remains unclear. The CDR3 is 13 residues long. Germline CDR1 SEHNR, CDR2 FQNEAQ (reference sequence). With 4 bases removed from V and 14 bases from J, the gap between germline ends came to 15 bases. The CDR3, as DNA: TGTGCCAGCAGCTCCGACACCAATGAGGCCCTCCACTTT. It encodes CASSSDTNEALHF.

This clonotype was detected only a few times. The J gene is TRBJ2-1, the V gene TRBV3-1; TRBD2 aligns across 8 bases. The V and J ends lost 4 bases and 6 bases, in that order; junction bases with no gene match: 2. The CDR3 loop spans 13 amino acids. CDR1 and CDR2 from the germline V gene are LGHDT and YNNKEL (reference sequence). The CDR3 DNA follows: TGTGCCAGCAGCCGAGCGGGGGTCAATGAGCAGTTCTTC. Its protein is CASSRAGVNEQFF.

This clonotype was counted a few times. The chain joins TRBV19 to TRBJ2-1, with 10 bases fitting TRBD2. Germline V gene sequence: CDR1 LNHDA, CDR2 SQIVND (reference sequence). With 5 bases clipped from V and 9 bases from J, the junction kept 7 bases outside the gene matches. This CDR3 contains 14 residues. CDR3 loop: CASSPGTSVGEQFF. As DNA, the CDR3 is TGTGCCAGTAGTCCCGGGACTAGCGTAGGTGAGCAGTTCTTC.

V usage is TRBV27 and J usage is TRBJ2-1, with 12 positions matching TRBD2. Losses at the gene ends were 1 base for V and 0 bases for J; bases not matched to a gene: 13. The CDR3 contains 21 residues. Germline V lookup: CDR1 MNHEY, CDR2 SMNVEV (reference sequence). The CDR3 here is CASSLWGPGTSGFRSYNEQFF. For the CDR3, the DNA is TGTGCCAGCAGTTTATGGGGTCCCGGGACTAGCGGGTTCCGCTCCTACAATGAGCAGTTCTTC.

The gene calls are TRBV20-1 and TRBJ1-1; weak D call: TRBD1 (6 bases). V was shortened by 5 bases and J by 1 base, with 14 bases between the two germline ends. Per the germline V gene, CDR1 is DFQATT and CDR2 is SNEGSKA (reference sequence). The CDR3 totals 14 residues. As DNA, the CDR3 is TGCAGTGCTCGCTATGGGGGGCGGAACACTGAAGCTTTCTTT. The encoded protein is CSARYGGRNTEAFF.

This clonotype was seen more than once but under ten times. CDR3 sequence reads: CASSHGLAGDTDTQYF. The DNA for the CDR3 is TGTGCCAGCAGCCACGGACTAGCGGGGGACACAGATACGCAGTATTTT. The chain combines TRBV4-2 with TRBJ2-3; TRBD2 aligns across 13 bases. Germline assignment: CDR1 LGHNA and CDR2 YNFKEQ. CDR3 length: 16 amino acids. V was clipped by 3 bases and J by 2 bases; unmatched bases: 2.

This clonotype was recorded at least ten times. This chain joins TRBV7-6 and TRBJ2-2; tentatively, D is TRBD1 or TRBD2 (5 bases each). Germline CDR1 is SGHVS and CDR2 is FNYEAQ. Trimming took 6 bases from V and 3 from J, leaving 14 bases between them. The CDR3 has 15 amino acids. The CDR3 DNA reads as TGTGCCAGCAGTTTTAGCCTGGGGGACACCGGGGAGCTGTTTTTT. This encodes CASSFSLGDTGELFF.

The J gene is TRBJ1-1, the V gene TRBV10-2, with TRBD1 matching over 10 bases. Germline V gene data show CDR1 as WSHSY and CDR2 as SAAADI. With V trimmed by 6 bases and J by 3 bases, 4 bases remained unmatched. This CDR3 has 14 residues. Here the CDR3 reads CASSEDRGYTEAFF. For the CDR3, the DNA is TGCGCCAGCAGCGAGGACAGGGGGTACACTGAAGCTTTCTTT.

This chain connects TRBV4-3 to TRBJ2-2; D uncertain. The length of the CDR3 is 15 residues. The V end was cut by 0 bases, the J end by 7 bases, with 12 bases between. Per the germline V gene, CDR1 is LGHNA and CDR2 is YSLEER. The CDR3 sequence: CASSQESLNGGELFF. The CDR3 DNA reads TGCGCCAGCAGCCAAGAGTCACTTAACGGCGGGGAGCTGTTTTTT.